This T cell receptor beta chain was captured in a study of OX40 agonist ivuxolimab in advanced cancers. Background on the study: Ivuxolimab was delivered to patients intravenously every 2 weeks at doses spanning 0.01 to 10 mg/kg.

Generated by immunoSEQ multiplex PCR, the TCRdb table keeps only in-frame clones and is missing some. Here the sample spans some 80,000 clones, 92% being singletons. Sequences were derived from CD4+ or CD8+ T cells sorted from blood, sampled in a trial of the OX40 agonist ivuxolimab. The source is an adult with an advanced solid tumor such as melanoma, head and neck, liver or kidney cancer.

CDR3 DNA: TGTGCCAGCAGCTTAAGAGGTACTGACTGGGAAGACACCGGGGAGCTGTTTTTT. Amino acids: CASSLRGTDWEDTGELFF. This chain uses TRBV11-3 with TRBJ2-2, with D uncertain. There are 18 residues in the CDR3. Trimming left V 2 bases short and J 3 bases short, with 19 bases between. Germline values: CDR1 SGHNT, CDR2 YENEEA.